This T cell receptor beta chain was recovered during a study of monozygotic twins with inflammatory bowel disease. TCRdb reanalyzed the 5' RACE reads, giving one entry per CDR3 protein sequence and no DNA. The sample's table shows around 380,000 distinct CDR3 sequences. General study findings and limits: Against healthy co-twins, IBD patients had lower TCRbeta diversity (measured by inverse Simpson). Healthy twins showed more clonotype sharing with others than IBD patients, especially patients with disease activity.

Germline assignment: CDR1 GTSNPN and CDR2 SVGIG (reference sequence). The CDR3 covers 14 residues. A word on this clonotype: Antigen: not known.

This chain joins TRBV30 and TRBJ2-3; as DNA is missing, the TRBD2 call by TCRdb cannot be tested. This clonotype originated in a human donor with ulcerative colitis or Crohn's disease, or a healthy co-twin of an affected twin (not recorded which). Sequencing was carried out using blood. The CDR3 sequence is CAWSGASATDTQYF.